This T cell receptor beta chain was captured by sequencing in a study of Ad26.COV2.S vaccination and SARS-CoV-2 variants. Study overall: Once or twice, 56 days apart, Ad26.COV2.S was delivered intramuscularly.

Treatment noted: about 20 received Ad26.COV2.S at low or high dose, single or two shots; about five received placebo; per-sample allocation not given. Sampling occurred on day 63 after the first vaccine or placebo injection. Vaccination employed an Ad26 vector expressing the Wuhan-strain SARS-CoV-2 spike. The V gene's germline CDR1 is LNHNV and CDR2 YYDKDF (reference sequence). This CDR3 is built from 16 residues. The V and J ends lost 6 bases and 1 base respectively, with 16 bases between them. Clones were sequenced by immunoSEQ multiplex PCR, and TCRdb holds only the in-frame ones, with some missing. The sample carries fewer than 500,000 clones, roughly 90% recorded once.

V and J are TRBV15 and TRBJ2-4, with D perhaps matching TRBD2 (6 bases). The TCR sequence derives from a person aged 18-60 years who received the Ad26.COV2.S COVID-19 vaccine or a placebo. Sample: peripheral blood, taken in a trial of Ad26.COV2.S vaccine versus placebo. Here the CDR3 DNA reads TGTGCCACCAGTCTCTTGGTAGGGAGGGCCAAAAACATTCAGTACTTC. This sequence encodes CATSLLVGRAKNIQYF.